The 2 T cell receptor beta chains given below trace back to one sample, sequenced in a study of identical twins. Each CDR3 protein is one row after TCRdb ran MiXCR on the 5' RACE reads. The sample holds hundreds of thousands of distinct CDR3 sequences, 15% to 20% seen once. This same sample was also taken into another study, of T cells expressing NK-cell markers.

Specimen: PBMCs. The receptors originated from a woman younger than 35 in good health.

The chain carries TRBV3-1 and TRBJ2-7; possibly TRBD2 for D (5 bases). The CDR3 covers 14 residues. Trimming left V 1 base short and J 3 bases short, with 10 bases between. Per the germline V gene, CDR1 is LGHDT and CDR2 is YNNKEL (reference sequence). Written as DNA, the CDR3 is TGTGCCAGCAGCCAAGGCTTCGGGAACTACGAGCAGTACTTC. Its protein is CASSQGFGNYEQYF.

The chain is built from TRBV2 and TRBJ2-5; 9 bases align to TRBD1. CDR1 SNHLY and CDR2 FYNNEI come from the germline V gene. Germline trimming cut 6 bases from V and 3 bases from J; bases unmatched to any gene: 5. The CDR3 is made up of 14 amino acids. In DNA form, the CDR3 reads TGTGCCAGCAGGAGGGACAGGGTTGAAGAGACCCAGTACTTC. Its translation is CASRRDRVEETQYF.